A selection of T cell receptor beta chains follows, all from one sample in a study of cytomegalovirus exposure and HLA in healthy donors. TCRdb's table, derived via immunoSEQ multiplex PCR, lists solely in-frame clones and lacks some. The table records fewer than 130,000 clones, about three quarters of them present only once. The sequencing sample was made of PBMCs. These receptors came from a woman between 25 and 40 years old in good health and CMV-seronegative. The CDR3 runs from the conserved cysteine through the conserved F or W. Fields, in order: D gene, V gene, clone size, J gene, CDR3 DNA, CDR3 protein. The D gene is left open where the match is weak. The size field is filled for only some rows; it gives once, few, many or a size class.

NA	TRBV19	NA	TRBJ2-4	TGTGCCAGTAAGGAGGGGGCTGGAAACATTCAGTACTTC	CASKEGAGNIQYF
TRBD1	TRBV29-1	NA	TRBJ2-7	TGCAGCGTTGCACAGGGGATCTACGAGCAGTACTTC	CSVAQGIYEQYF
TRBD2	TRBV11-2	NA	TRBJ2-1	TGTGCCAGCAGACCTGGGATAGCGGGAATCAATGAGCAGTTCTTC	CASRPGIAGINEQFF
TRBD2	TRBV6-1	NA	TRBJ2-7	TGTGCCAGCAGAGTAGCGGGGGCGACCTACGAGCAGTACTTC	CASRVAGATYEQYF
TRBD2	TRBV14	NA	TRBJ2-7	TGTGCCAGCAGCCAATCGAGCGGGACCTACTACGAGCAGTACTTC	CASSQSSGTYYEQYF
NA	TRBV5-6	once	TRBJ2-7	TGTGCCAGCAGCTTCATAGACTACGAGCAGTACTTC	CASSFIDYEQYF
NA	TRBV7-2	NA	TRBJ1-2	TGTGCCAGCAGCTTAGATCGTGCAGACCGACTCTATGGCTACACCTTC	CASSLDRADRLYGYTF
TRBD1	TRBV6-4	NA	TRBJ1-1	TGTGCCAGCAAAAGGACAGGGATGAACACTGAAGCTTTCTTT	CASKRTGMNTEAFF
TRBD1	TRBV4-2	NA	TRBJ1-2	TGTGCCAGCAGGTCTGGGGACAGCTATGGCTACACCTTC	CASRSGDSYGYTF
TRBD2	TRBV5-4	NA	TRBJ2-5	TGTGCCAGCAGCTTGGGACGACTAGGGGCGGGAGGGCGGGAGACCCAGTACTTC	CASSLGRLGAGGRETQYF
NA	TRBV29-1	NA	TRBJ1-1	TGCAGCGCATCACCGGGACACCCTTTTACTGAAGCTTTCTTT	CSASPGHPFTEAFF